This T cell receptor beta chain stems from a study of cytomegalovirus exposure and HLA in healthy donors. PCR used 60 Vbeta primers and 13 Jbeta primers. Generated by immunoSEQ multiplex PCR, the TCRdb table keeps only in-frame clones and is missing some. The data show 100,000 to 150,000 clones, with over 70% seen just once and approximately 1.6% held by the top ten. Comments on this clone: Its specificity is not known.

V trimming: 2 bases; J trimming: 5 bases; junction bases outside the gene matches: 6. CDR1 and CDR2 from the germline V gene are SGDLS and YYNGEE. The CDR3 has 14 amino acids. Overall study findings and caveats: Among TCR beta chains of equal frequency, HLA-associated ones were more clonally expanded in a later analysis. In a later analysis, DRB1 alleles had the most associated TCRs; HLA-C alleles the fewest. In a later analysis, TCR beta V- and J-gene trimming showed a link to a missense DCLRE1C variant. A later analysis reportedly found fewer N-insertions in an Asian-associated ancestry cluster than the roughly 730-donor mean.

This TCR came from a woman younger than 35 in good health and CMV-seronegative. The gene calls are TRBV9 and TRBJ1-2; TRBD1 agrees at 7 bases. Material: PBMCs. The CDR3 reads CASSVGTDLYGYTF. The CDR3 DNA reads as TGTGCCAGCAGCGTCGGGACAGACCTTTATGGCTACACCTTC.